This T cell receptor (beta chain) was sequenced during a study of blood T cell repertoires in COVID-19. Study context: PBMCs, B-cell-depleted T cells, or T cells provided the cDNA or gDNA that made up the material.

The length of the CDR3 is 11 residues. The V gene's germline CDR1 is ENHRY and CDR2 SYGVKD. After removal of 10 bases from V and 7 bases from J, the junction contained 5 bases not matched to a gene. Original data processing: Scientists estimated how many nucleated cells there were by amplifying reference gene primers. Only in-frame clones appear in the TCRdb table, and some are missing; sequencing was by immunoSEQ multiplex PCR. That table furnishes V, J and clone size, whereas the DNA furnished D and trimming. The sample lists 200,000 to 250,000 clones, roughly 78% occurring once. Material: peripheral blood. This TCR derives from a woman between 40 and 50 years old with acute or convalescent COVID-19. The gene calls are TRBV10-3 and TRBJ2-7, with TRBD1 matching 9 bases. For the CDR3, the DNA is TGTGCCACCGGGACAGGGAAAGAGCAGTACTTC. It specifies CATGTGKEQYF.